The sequence of this T cell receptor (beta chain) was determined in a study of T cells after yellow fever vaccination. This clonotype showed up just once. With 4 bases removed from V and 4 bases from J, the gap between germline ends came to 20 bases. The CDR3 spans 17 residues. The germline CDR1 and CDR2 sequences are SEHNR and FQNEAQ (reference sequence). TCRdb called the 5' RACE reads again in MiXCR, with one record for every CDR3 protein. Of hundreds of thousands of distinct CDR3 sequences in the sample, less than 20% were seen once. The rearrangement links TRBV7-9 to TRBJ2-1; D unresolved. This sequence was found in a man in his thirties or forties who received the YFV17D yellow fever vaccine. The sample consisted of PBMCs, taken 15 days after the yellow fever booster vaccination. The CDR3 bases are TGTGCCAGCAGCTCAACCTACAGCTTAGAATCTTACAATGAGCAGTTCTTC. It specifies CASSSTYSLESYNEQFF.